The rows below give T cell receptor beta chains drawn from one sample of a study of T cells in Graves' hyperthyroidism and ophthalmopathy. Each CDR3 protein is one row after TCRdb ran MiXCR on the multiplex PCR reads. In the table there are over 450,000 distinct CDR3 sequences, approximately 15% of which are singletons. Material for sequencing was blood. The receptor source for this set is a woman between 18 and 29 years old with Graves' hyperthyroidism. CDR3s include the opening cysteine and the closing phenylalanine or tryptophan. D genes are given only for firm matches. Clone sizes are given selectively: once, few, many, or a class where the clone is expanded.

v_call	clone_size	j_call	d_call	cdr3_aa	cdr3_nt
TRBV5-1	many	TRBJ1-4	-	CASSLAEGTPGGEKLFF	TGCGCCAGCAGCTTGGCCGAAGGGACCCCCGGTGGTGAAAAACTGTTTTTT
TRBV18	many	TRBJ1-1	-	CASSPPVYRPKGTEAFF	TGTGCCAGCTCACCACCGGTTTATCGCCCAAAAGGCACTGAAGCTTTCTTT
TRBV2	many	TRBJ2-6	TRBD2	CASSKWRTSGPANSGANVLTF	TGTGCCAGCAGCAAATGGCGGACTAGCGGTCCGGCTAACTCTGGGGCCAACGTCCTGACTTTC
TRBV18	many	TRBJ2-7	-	CASSSVWGSSYEQYF	TGTGCCAGCTCCTCGGTCTGGGGCAGCTCCTACGAGCAGTACTTC
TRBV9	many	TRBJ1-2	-	CASSPQEGNYGYTF	TGTGCCAGCAGCCCGCAGGAGGGTAACTATGGCTACACCTTC
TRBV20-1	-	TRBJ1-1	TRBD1	CSATGTGSLEAFF	TGCAGTGCCACTGGGACAGGCTCTCTTGAAGCTTTCTTT
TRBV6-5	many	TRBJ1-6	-	CASSYSSGNRNSPLHF	TGTGCCAGCAGTTACTCCTCAGGGAATAGAAATTCACCCCTCCACTTT
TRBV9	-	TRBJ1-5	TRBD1	CASILRGTGCNQPQHF	TGTGCCAGCATCCTAAGGGGGACAGGGTGCAATCAGCCCCAGCATTTT
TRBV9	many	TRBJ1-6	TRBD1	CASSSSPGQNNSPLHF	TGTGCCAGCAGCTCCTCTCCGGGACAGAATAATTCACCCCTCCACTTT
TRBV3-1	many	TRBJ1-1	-	CASSHRGRAGTEAFF	TGTGCCAGCAGCCACCGCGGGAGGGCAGGGACTGAAGCTTTCTTT
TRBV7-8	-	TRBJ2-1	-	CASSIRGGPGEQFF	TGTGCCAGCAGCATAAGAGGAGGGCCCGGTGAGCAGTTCTTC
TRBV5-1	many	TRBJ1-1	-	CASMGNTEAFF	TGCGCCAGCATGGGGAACACTGAAGCTTTCTTT
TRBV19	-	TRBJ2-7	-	CASTPGGTYEQYF	TGTGCCAGTACACCTGGTGGGACCTACGAGCAGTACTTC
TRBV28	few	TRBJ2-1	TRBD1	CASRDTGTGDEQFF	TGTGCCAGCAGGGATACCGGGACAGGGGATGAGCAGTTCTTC
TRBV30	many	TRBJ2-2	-	CAWMKPIRIGVGWELFF	TGTGCCTGGATGAAACCTATAAGGATCGGTGTTGGGTGGGAGCTGTTTTTT
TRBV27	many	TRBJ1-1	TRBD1	CASSFKQGGLKAFF	TGTGCCAGCAGTTTCAAACAGGGGGGCCTTAAAGCTTTCTTT
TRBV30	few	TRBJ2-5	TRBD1	CACQRGPNRGVETQYF	TGTGCCTGCCAGAGGGGTCCGAACAGGGGAGTGGAGACCCAGTACTTC
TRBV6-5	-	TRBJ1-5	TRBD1	CASSSRRQGAGQPQHF	TGTGCCAGCAGTTCAAGGAGACAGGGGGCGGGTCAGCCCCAGCATTTT
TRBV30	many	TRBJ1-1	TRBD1	CAWTSQGAGAEAFF	TGTGCCTGGACATCACAGGGGGCCGGCGCTGAAGCTTTCTTT
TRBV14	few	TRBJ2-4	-	CASSQVMGAKNIQYF	TGTGCCAGCAGCCAAGTGATGGGGGCCAAAAACATTCAGTACTTC
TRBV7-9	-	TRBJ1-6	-	CASSLFGSDSPLHF	TGTGCCAGCAGCTTATTTGGGAGTGATTCACCCCTCCACTTT
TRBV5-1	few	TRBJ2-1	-	CASSLTPGTPSQYNEQFF	TGCGCCAGCAGCTTGACCCCCGGGACTCCATCGCAGTACAATGAGCAGTTCTTC
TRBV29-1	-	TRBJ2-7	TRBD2	CSVEGLAGLYEQYF	TGCAGCGTTGAAGGACTAGCGGGCCTCTACGAGCAGTACTTC
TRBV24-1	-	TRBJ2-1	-	CATLRGFDEQFF	TGTGCCACTCTAAGGGGGTTCGATGAGCAGTTCTTC
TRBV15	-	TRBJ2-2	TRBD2	CATSSRRESTGELFF	TGTGCCACCAGCTCCAGGCGGGAGAGCACCGGGGAGCTGTTTTTT
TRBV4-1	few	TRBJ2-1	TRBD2	CASSLAGVGSYNEQFF	TGCGCCAGCAGCCTGGCGGGAGTGGGCTCCTACAATGAGCAGTTCTTC
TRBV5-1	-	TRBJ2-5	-	CASSSVRDFKETQYF	TGCGCCAGCAGCTCGGTCCGGGATTTTAAAGAGACCCAGTACTTC
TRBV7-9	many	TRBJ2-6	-	CASSPGGVNSGANVLTF	TGTGCCAGCAGCCCCGGGGGCGTAAACTCTGGGGCCAACGTCCTGACTTTC
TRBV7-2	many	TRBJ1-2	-	CASSLDRVANYGYTF	TGTGCCAGCAGCTTAGACAGGGTAGCTAACTATGGCTACACCTTC